This TCR beta chain was identified during a study of Graves' ophthalmopathy and Graves' hyperthyroidism. CDR3 size: 13 residues. Germline values: CDR1 SGHTA, CDR2 FQGTGA. The authors amplified TCR beta CDR3 regions, and they did so from RNA transcripts for repertoire sequencing. Amplification began with first-round RT-PCR using HTBI primers, then second-round multiplex PCR was performed. TCRdb passed the multiplex PCR reads through MiXCR, listing each CDR3 protein once. The table lists about 740,000 distinct CDR3 sequences, roughly two fifths of them singletons. CAS ≥3, NOSPECS ≥4, moderate-to-severe activity and duration under 3 months marked donors with ophthalmopathy. Other autoimmune disease, uncontrolled infection, pregnancy and lactation led to exclusion.

The sequence was collected from an adult man with Graves' ophthalmopathy. The chain joins TRBV7-3 to TRBJ1-1; no clear D gene. Sequencing used peripheral blood. This CDR3 reads CASAPSMNTEAFF. CDR3 coding DNA: TGTGCTTCTGCCCCATCCATGAACACTGAAGCTTTCTTT.